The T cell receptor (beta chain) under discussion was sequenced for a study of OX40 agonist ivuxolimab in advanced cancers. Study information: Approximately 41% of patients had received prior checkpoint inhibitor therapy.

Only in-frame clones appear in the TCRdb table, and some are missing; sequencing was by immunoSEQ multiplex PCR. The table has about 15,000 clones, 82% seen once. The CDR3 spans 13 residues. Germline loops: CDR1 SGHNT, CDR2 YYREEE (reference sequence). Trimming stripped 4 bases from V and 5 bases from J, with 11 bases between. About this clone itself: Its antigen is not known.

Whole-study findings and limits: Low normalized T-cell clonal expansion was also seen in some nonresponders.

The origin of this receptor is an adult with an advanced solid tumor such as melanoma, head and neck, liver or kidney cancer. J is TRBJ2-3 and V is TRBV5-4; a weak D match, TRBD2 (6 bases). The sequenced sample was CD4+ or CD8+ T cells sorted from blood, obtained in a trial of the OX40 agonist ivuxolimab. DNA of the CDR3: TGTGCCAGCAGCGTGGAGGGGTTAGATACGCAGTATTTT. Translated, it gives CASSVEGLDTQYF.